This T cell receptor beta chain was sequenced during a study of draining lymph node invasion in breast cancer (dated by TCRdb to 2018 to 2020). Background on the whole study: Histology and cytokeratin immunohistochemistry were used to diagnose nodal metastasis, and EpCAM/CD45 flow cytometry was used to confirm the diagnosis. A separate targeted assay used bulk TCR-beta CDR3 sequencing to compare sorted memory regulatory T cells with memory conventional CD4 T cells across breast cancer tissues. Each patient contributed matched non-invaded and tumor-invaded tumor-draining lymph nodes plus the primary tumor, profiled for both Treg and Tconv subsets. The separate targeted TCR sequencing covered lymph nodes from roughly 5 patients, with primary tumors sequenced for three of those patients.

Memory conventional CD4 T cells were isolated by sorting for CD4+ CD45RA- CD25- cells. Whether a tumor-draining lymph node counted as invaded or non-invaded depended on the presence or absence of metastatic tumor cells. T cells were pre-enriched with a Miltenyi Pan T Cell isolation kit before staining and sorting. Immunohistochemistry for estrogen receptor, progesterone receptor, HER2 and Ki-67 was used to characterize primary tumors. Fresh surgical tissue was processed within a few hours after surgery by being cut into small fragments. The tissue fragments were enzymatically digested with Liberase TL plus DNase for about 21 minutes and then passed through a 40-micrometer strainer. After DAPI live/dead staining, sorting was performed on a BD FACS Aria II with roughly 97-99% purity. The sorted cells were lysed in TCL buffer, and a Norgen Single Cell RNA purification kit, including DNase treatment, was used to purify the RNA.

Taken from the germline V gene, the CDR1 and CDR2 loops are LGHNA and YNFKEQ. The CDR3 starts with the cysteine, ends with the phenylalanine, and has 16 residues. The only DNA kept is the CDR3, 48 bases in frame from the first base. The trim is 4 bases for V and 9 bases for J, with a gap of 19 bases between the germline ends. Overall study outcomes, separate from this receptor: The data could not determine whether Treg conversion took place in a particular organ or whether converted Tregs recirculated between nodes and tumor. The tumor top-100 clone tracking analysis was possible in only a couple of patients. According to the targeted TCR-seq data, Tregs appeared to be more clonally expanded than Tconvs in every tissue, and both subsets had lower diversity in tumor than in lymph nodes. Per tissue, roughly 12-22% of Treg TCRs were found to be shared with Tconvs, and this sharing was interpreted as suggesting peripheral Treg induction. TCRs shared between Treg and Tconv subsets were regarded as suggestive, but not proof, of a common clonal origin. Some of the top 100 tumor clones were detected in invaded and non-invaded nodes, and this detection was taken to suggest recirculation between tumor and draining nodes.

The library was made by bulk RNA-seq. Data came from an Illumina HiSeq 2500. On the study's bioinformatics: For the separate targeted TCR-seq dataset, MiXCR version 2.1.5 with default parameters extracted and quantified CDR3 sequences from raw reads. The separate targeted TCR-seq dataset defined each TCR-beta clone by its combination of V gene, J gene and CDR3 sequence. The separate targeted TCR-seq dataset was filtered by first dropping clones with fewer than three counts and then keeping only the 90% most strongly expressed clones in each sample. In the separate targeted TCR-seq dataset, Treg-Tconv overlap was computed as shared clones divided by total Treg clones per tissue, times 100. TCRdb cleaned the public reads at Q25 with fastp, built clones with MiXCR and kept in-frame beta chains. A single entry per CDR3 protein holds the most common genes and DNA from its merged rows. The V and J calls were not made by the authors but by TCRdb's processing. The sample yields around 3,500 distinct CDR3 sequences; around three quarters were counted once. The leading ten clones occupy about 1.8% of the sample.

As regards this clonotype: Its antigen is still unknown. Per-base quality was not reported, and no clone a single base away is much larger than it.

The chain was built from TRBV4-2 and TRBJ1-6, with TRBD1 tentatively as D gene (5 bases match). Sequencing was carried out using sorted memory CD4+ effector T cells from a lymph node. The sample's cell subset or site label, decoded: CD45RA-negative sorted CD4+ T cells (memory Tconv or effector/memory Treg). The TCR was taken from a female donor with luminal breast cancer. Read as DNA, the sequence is TGTGCCAGCAGCCTAGTCAAGACAGTTCGATCTTCACCCCTCCACTTT. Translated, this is CASSLVKTVRSSPLHF.